These 23 T cell receptor beta chains were sequenced from one sample in a study of blood T cell repertoires in COVID-19. This table comes from immunoSEQ multiplex PCR, and its TCRdb copy is limited to in-frame clones, with some not included. The table records about 190,000 clones, more than 75% of them present only once. The sequenced sample was peripheral blood. All receptors derive from a human donor in a cohort sampled during active COVID-19.

The chain links TRBV19 to TRBJ1-5, with a tentative D call TRBD1 (6 bases). Germline CDR1 LNHDA, CDR2 SQIVND (reference sequence). The V and J ends lost 8 bases and 1 base respectively, with 9 bases between them. This CDR3 region has 13 residues. The CDR3 DNA sequence: TGTGCCAGTTCCGGACAGAGCAATCAGCCCCAGCATTTT. Protein product: CASSGQSNQPQHF.

The V gene is TRBV28, the J gene TRBJ2-2; TRBD1 aligns across 9 bases. Germline trimming cut 1 base from V and 0 bases from J; bases unmatched to any gene: 3. Germline loops: CDR1 MDHEN, CDR2 SYDVKM. CDR3 size: 17 residues. Written as DNA, the CDR3 is TGTGCCAGCAGTTTATCGGGACAGGGTACGAACACCGGGGAGCTGTTTTTT. Protein sequence: CASSLSGQGTNTGELFF.

The gene calls are TRBV4-1 and TRBJ2-2; the match to TRBD1 covers 7 bases. The CDR3 consists of 16 residues. Germline loops: CDR1 MGHRA, CDR2 YSYEKL. Losses at the gene ends were 4 bases for V and 1 base for J; bases not matched to a gene: 6. The CDR3 region has the DNA TGCGCCAGCAGCCTCCGAAGGGACAGGAACACCGGGGAGCTGTTTTTT. Its translation: CASSLRRDRNTGELFF.

The chain links TRBV19 to TRBJ1-5; a weak D match, TRBD1 (5 bases). Trimming pared 8 bases from V and 3 bases from J, leaving 23 bases between. Germline loops: CDR1 LNHDA, CDR2 SQIVND (reference sequence). The CDR3 spans 17 residues. The CDR3 sequence: CASQAQVRVLTNQPQHF. Here the CDR3 DNA reads TGTGCCAGTCAAGCACAGGTAAGGGTTCTTACCAATCAGCCCCAGCATTTT.

The chain combines TRBV16 with TRBJ2-1; 12 bases are shared with TRBD1. The CDR3 spans 19 residues. V was pared by 4 bases and J by 2 bases, with 12 bases of the junction left unmatched. Germline CDR1 and CDR2: KGHSY and FQNENV. This chain's CDR3 is CASSRIGTGGTKTYNEQFF. CDR3 coding DNA: TGTGCCAGCAGCCGAATCGGGACAGGGGGCACGAAGACCTACAATGAGCAGTTCTTC.

The chain is built from TRBV9 and TRBJ1-6; D uncertain. CDR1 and CDR2 from the germline V gene are SGDLS and YYNGEE. V was shortened by 3 bases and J by 10 bases, with 8 bases between the two germline ends. The CDR3 covers 12 residues. The CDR3 bases are TGTGCCAGCAGCGCACCAGGCTCACCCCTCCACTTT. Protein sequence: CASSAPGSPLHF.

The chain employs TRBV11-2 and TRBJ2-1, with D tentatively TRBD2 (6 bases). Germline assignment: CDR1 SGHAT and CDR2 FQNNGV. Trimming took 5 bases from V and 7 from J, leaving 18 bases between them. This CDR3 has 15 residues. The CDR3 region has the DNA TGTGCCAGCAGCACCGCGGGGTTAACGTGGAATGAGCAGTTCTTC. Residues: CASSTAGLTWNEQFF.

The chain links TRBV11-1 to TRBJ2-7, with 8 bases aligning to TRBD2. Per the germline V gene, CDR1 is SGHAT and CDR2 is FQDESV (reference sequence). J lost 0 bases, V lost 4 bases, and 8 bases had no gene match. The CDR3 is 16 residues long. The CDR3 region has the DNA TGTGCCAGCAGCTCAGAGCCGGGGGGGGCCTCCTACGAGCAGTACTTC. It yields the protein CASSSEPGGASYEQYF. The whole variable domain, remainder taken from reference TRBV11-1 and TRBJ2-7, is EAEVAQSPRYKITEKSQAVAFWCDPISGHATLYWYRQILGQGPELLVQFQDESVVDDSQLPKDRFSAERLKGVDSTLKIQPAELGDSAMYLCASSSEPGGASYEQYFGPGTRLTVT.

The rearrangement links TRBV5-5 to TRBJ1-4, with unresolved D. The V gene lost 2 bases and the J gene lost 4 bases, with 12 bases spanning the gap. Germline V gene lookup returns CDR1 SGHKS and CDR2 YYEKEE (reference sequence). This CDR3 has 15 residues. The chain's CDR3 is CASSFASGYNEKLFF. DNA of the CDR3: TGTGCCAGCAGCTTTGCTTCGGGATATAATGAAAAACTGTTTTTT.

The J gene is TRBJ2-2, the V gene TRBV7-7, with TRBD1 matching over 7 bases. J was trimmed by 2 bases and V by 5 bases; bases with no gene match: 5. Germline CDR1 and CDR2: SSHAT and FNYEAQ (reference sequence). CDR3 size: 15 residues. The CDR3 bases are TGTGCCAGCAGCCTCCGGGACAGCAACACCGGGGAGCTGTTTTTT. This gives the protein CASSLRDSNTGELFF.

V is TRBV5-1 and J is TRBJ1-1; D unresolved. V lost 1 base, J lost 3 bases, and 10 bases lay in between. Germline V gene lookup returns CDR1 SGHRS and CDR2 YFSETQ. The CDR3 runs to 14 residues. CDR3 sequence reads: CASSLLDGYTEAFF. The CDR3 DNA reads TGCGCCAGCAGCTTGCTCGACGGGTACACTGAAGCTTTCTTT. Full variable domain (rest looked up from reference TRBV5-1 and TRBJ1-1): KAGVTQTPRYLIKTRGQQVTLSCSPISGHRSVSWYQQTPGQGLQFLFEYFSETQRNKGNFPGRFSGRQFSNSRSEMNVSTLELGDSALYLCASSLLDGYTEAFFGQGTRLTVV.

The rearrangement links TRBV28 to TRBJ2-7, with 9 bases aligning to TRBD1. This CDR3 contains 14 residues. Germline CDR1 and CDR2: MDHEN and SYDVKM. With 3 bases clipped from V and 4 bases from J, the junction kept 4 bases outside the gene matches. The CDR3 nucleotides read TGTGCCAGCAGTTTTAGGACAGGGGCGTACGAGCAGTACTTC. This sequence encodes CASSFRTGAYEQYF.

The chain links TRBV9 to TRBJ2-5; D is perhaps TRBD2 (5 bases). Germline CDR1 SGDLS, CDR2 YYNGEE. Trimming took 0 bases from V and 5 from J, leaving 14 bases between them. The CDR3 has 15 amino acids. The CDR3 DNA reads as TGTGCCAGCAGCGTAGCGGGGAACAGTTGGGAGACCCAGTACTTC. Translation: CASSVAGNSWETQYF.

V and J are TRBV24-1 and TRBJ2-2, with 10 bases lining up with TRBD1. Germline trimming cut 9 bases from V and 6 bases from J; bases unmatched to any gene: 3. There are 13 residues in the CDR3. The V gene's germline CDR1 is KGHDR and CDR2 SFDVKD. CDR3 in amino acids: CATGDRGAGELFF. CDR3 in DNA: TGTGCCACCGGGGACAGGGGCGCCGGGGAGCTGTTTTTT.

V gene TRBV5-5 combines with J gene TRBJ2-1; D is undetermined. V lost 4 bases, J lost 3 bases, and 17 bases lay in between. Looked up from germline, CDR1 is SGHKS and CDR2 is YYEKEE (reference sequence). The CDR3 runs 16 residues. CDR3 coding DNA: TGTGCCAGCAGCGTGAGGAGAATCCCAGACTACAATGAGCAGTTCTTC. Protein: CASSVRRIPDYNEQFF.

V gene TRBV7-8 combines with J gene TRBJ2-7; TRBD2 agrees at 12 bases. Germline values: CDR1 SGHVS, CDR2 FQNEAQ. The CDR3 spans 17 residues. Germline trimming cut 0 bases from V and 4 bases from J; bases unmatched to any gene: 7. This chain's CDR3 is CASSLAAGLAGSYEQYF. In DNA, the CDR3 is TGTGCCAGCAGCTTAGCGGCGGGACTAGCGGGCTCATACGAGCAGTACTTC.

The chain combines TRBV27 with TRBJ2-1; 13 nucleotides match TRBD2. This CDR3 contains 15 residues. The V and J ends lost 5 bases and 10 bases, in that order; junction bases with no gene match: 8. The germline V gene encodes CDR1 MNHEY and CDR2 SMNVEV (reference sequence). The CDR3 loop reads CASSLQLAGGQEQFF. In DNA, the CDR3 is TGTGCCAGCAGTCTCCAACTAGCGGGGGGGCAAGAGCAGTTCTTC.

The chain links TRBV28 to TRBJ2-5; 15 nucleotides match TRBD2. Per the germline V gene, CDR1 is MDHEN and CDR2 is SYDVKM. Germline trimming cut 2 bases from V and 1 base from J; bases unmatched to any gene: 5. The CDR3 has 18 amino acids. The CDR3 DNA reads as TGTGCCAGCAGTTTAGGCGGGACTAGCGGGAGGCGCCAAGAGACCCAGTACTTC. Protein product: CASSLGGTSGRRQETQYF.

The J gene is TRBJ2-3, the V gene TRBV7-6, with a possible D match to TRBD1 (5 bases). With 5 bases removed from V and 5 bases from J, the gap between germline ends came to 17 bases. The germline V gene encodes CDR1 SGHVS and CDR2 FNYEAQ. The CDR3 runs to 15 residues. CDR3: CASSPGLAGRDTQYF. The DNA of the CDR3 is TGTGCCAGCAGCCCAGGTTTGGCAGGGCGAGATACGCAGTATTTT.

The rearrangement joins TRBV2 to TRBJ2-2; TRBD1 matches 9 bases. The V and J ends lost 6 bases and 6 bases, in that order; junction bases with no gene match: 8. Looked up from germline, CDR1 is SNHLY and CDR2 is FYNNEI. This CDR3 comprises 15 residues. The CDR3 nucleotides read TGTGCCAGCAGCCCCGGGACAGGGCTTGCCGGGGAGCTGTTTTTT. Its protein is CASSPGTGLAGELFF.

The chain joins TRBV5-4 to TRBJ2-5; the match to TRBD1 covers 7 bases. This CDR3 comprises 16 residues. The V segment lost 0 bases and the J segment 5 bases; nucleotides outside the gene matches: 10. Germline loops: CDR1 SGHNT, CDR2 YYREEE (reference sequence). The CDR3 protein is CASSLAQGVFAETQYF. The CDR3 region has the DNA TGTGCCAGCAGCTTGGCCCAGGGGGTATTCGCTGAGACCCAGTACTTC. The full variable domain, with the rest looked up from reference TRBV5-4 and TRBJ2-5, is ETGVTQSPTHLIKTRGQQVTLRCSSQSGHNTVSWYQQALGQGPQFIFQYYREEENGRGNFPPRFSGLQFPNYSSELNVNALELDDSALYLCASSLAQGVFAETQYFGPGTRLLVL.

The chain has TRBV5-4 and TRBJ2-4, with TRBD2 as a possible D gene (6 bases). V was clipped by 0 bases and J by 7 bases, with 11 bases between them. The V gene's germline CDR1 is SGHNT and CDR2 YYREEE (reference sequence). The CDR3 loop spans 14 amino acids. The CDR3 sequence: CASSLAGTPNIQYF. The CDR3 bases are TGTGCCAGCAGCTTGGCCGGGACTCCCAACATTCAGTACTTC.

This clone has more than one count but fewer than ten. The J gene is TRBJ1-6, the V gene TRBV4-3, with 9 nucleotides matching TRBD1. Trimming at V came to 1 base and at J to 11 bases, leaving 12 bases not matched to a gene. The germline V gene encodes CDR1 LGHNA and CDR2 YSLEER. The CDR3 loop spans 17 amino acids. The CDR3, as DNA: TGCGCCAGCAGCCAAGGGCTGGGACAGGGTTTGGGGGCACCCCTCCACTTT. As protein: CASSQGLGQGLGAPLHF.